This TCR beta chain was sequenced during a study of blood T cell repertoires in COVID-19. Trimming removed 3 bases from V and 8 bases from J; junction bases left unmatched: 13. CDR3 length: 16 residues. CDR1 is KGHSH and CDR2 is LQKENI in the germline V gene. Libraries were prepared by immunoSEQ multiplex PCR; TCRdb keeps only in-frame clonotypes and omits some of them. The data show 140,000 to 150,000 clones, around 86% seen once. This sequence originates from a man aged 50 to 60 who had recovered from COVID-19. The specimen sequenced was PBMCs or T cells enriched from blood (not recorded which). This chain joins TRBV18 and TRBJ1-1, with 9 nucleotides matching TRBD1. The CDR3 DNA follows: TGTGCCAGCTCACCGCGTCAAACAACAGGGACAGGGGAAGCTTTCTTT. This sequence encodes CASSPRQTTGTGEAFF.